This TCR beta chain came from a study of T cell responses to AZD1222 COVID-19 vaccine. Overall study context: Pooled samples include second doses given at about 4 or 12 weeks.

Here immunoSEQ multiplex PCR was the method, and the copy in TCRdb shows in-frame clones only, minus some. The sample carries some 140,000 clones, about 92% recorded once. Study-wide results and limits: Within unmutated variant regions lay the reported targets of nearly half of spike-specific TCRs. Increased Spike-specific TCR breadth and depth were observed after two AZD1222 doses. Donors were mostly white British, more females; clonal diversity possibly underestimated.

The length of the CDR3 is 14 residues. Per germline, CDR1 SEHNR and CDR2 FQNEAQ (reference sequence). The V and J ends lost 0 bases and 1 base respectively, with 7 bases between them. Worth noting for this clone: Its antigen is undetermined.

This TCR was sampled from an adult in good health. This chain connects TRBV7-9 to TRBJ2-7; the D gene is possibly TRBD2 (5 bases). The material was peripheral blood, obtained on day 0 of AZD1222 vaccination. CDR3 DNA sequence: TGTGCCAGCAGCTTAGCCCGGGAATCCTACGAGCAGTACTTC. This gives the protein CASSLARESYEQYF.